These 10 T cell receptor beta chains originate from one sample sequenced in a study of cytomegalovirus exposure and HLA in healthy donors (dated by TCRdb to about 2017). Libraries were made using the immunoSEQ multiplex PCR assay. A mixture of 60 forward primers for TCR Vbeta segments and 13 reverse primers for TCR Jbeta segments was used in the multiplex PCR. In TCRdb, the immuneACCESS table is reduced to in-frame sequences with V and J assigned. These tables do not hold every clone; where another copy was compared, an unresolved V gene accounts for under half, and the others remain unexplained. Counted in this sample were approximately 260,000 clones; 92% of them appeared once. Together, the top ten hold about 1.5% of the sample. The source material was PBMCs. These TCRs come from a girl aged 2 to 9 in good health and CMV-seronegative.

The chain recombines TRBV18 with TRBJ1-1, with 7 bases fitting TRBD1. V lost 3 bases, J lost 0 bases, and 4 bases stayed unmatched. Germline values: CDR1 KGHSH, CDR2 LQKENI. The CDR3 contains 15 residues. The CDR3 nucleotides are TGTGCCAGCTCACCTCCGGGACAGATGAACACTGAAGCTTTCTTT. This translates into CASSPPGQMNTEAFF. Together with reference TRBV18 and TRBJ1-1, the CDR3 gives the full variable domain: NAGVMQNPRHLVRRRGQEARLRCSPMKGHSHVYWYRQLPEEGLKFMVYLQKENIIDESGMPKERFSAEFPKEGPSILRIQQVVRGDSAAYFCASSPPGQMNTEAFFGQGTRLTVV.

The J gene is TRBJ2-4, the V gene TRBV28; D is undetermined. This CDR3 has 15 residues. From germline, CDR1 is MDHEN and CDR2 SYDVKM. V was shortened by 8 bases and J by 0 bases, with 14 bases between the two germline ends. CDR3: CASSLGSLAKNIQYF. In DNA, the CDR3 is TGTGCCAGCTCCCTCGGGTCTCTAGCCAAAAACATTCAGTACTTC.

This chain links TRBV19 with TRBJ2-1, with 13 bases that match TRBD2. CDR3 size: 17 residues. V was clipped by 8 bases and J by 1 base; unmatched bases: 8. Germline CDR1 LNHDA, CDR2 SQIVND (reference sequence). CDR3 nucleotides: TGTGCCAGTCGACTAGCGGGGGGACTAGCGTCCTACAATGAGCAGTTCTTC. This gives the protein CASRLAGGLASYNEQFF.

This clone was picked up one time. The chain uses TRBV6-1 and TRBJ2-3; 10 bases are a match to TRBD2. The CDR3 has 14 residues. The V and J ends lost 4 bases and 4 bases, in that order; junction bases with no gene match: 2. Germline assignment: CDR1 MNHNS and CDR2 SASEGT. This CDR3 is CASSGAGGPDTQYF. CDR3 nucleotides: TGTGCCAGCAGTGGAGCGGGGGGGCCAGATACGCAGTATTTT.

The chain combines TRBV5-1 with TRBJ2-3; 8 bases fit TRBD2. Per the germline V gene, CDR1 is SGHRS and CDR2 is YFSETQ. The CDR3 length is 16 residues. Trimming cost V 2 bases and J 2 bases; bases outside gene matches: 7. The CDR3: CASSFASGGFTDTQYF. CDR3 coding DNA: TGCGCCAGCAGCTTTGCCAGCGGGGGTTTCACAGATACGCAGTATTTT.

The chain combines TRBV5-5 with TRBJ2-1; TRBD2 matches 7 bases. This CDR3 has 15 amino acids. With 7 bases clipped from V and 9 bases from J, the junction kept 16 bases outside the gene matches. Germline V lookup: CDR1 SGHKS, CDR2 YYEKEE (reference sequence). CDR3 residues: CASSPGGGVQGEQFF. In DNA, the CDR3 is TGTGCCAGCTCCCCTGGGGGGGGAGTCCAGGGTGAGCAGTTCTTC.

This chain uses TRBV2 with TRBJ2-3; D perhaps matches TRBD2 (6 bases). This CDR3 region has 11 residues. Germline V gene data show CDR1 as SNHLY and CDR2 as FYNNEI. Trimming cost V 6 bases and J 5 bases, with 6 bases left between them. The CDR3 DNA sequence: TGTGCCAGCAGGCGGGAAGATACGCAGTATTTT. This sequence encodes CASRREDTQYF.

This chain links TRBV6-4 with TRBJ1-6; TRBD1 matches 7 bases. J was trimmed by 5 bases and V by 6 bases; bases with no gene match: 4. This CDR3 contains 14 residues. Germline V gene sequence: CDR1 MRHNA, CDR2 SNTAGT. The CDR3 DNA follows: TGTGCCAGCAGCCCCGGGACAGATAATTCACCCCTCCACTTT. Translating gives CASSPGTDNSPLHF.

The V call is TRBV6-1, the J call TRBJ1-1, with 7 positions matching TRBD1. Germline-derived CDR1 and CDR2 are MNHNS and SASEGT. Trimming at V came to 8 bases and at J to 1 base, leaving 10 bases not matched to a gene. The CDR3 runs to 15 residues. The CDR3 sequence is CASRRLDRENTEAFF. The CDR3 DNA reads TGTGCCAGCCGTCGTCTTGACAGGGAGAACACTGAAGCTTTCTTT.

The chain's CDR3 is CASSPRQGAYEQYF. The DNA for the CDR3 is TGTGCCAGCAGCCCAAGACAGGGAGCCTACGAGCAGTACTTC. The chain has TRBV11-2 and TRBJ2-7, with 7 nucleotides matching TRBD1. This CDR3 region has 14 residues. J lost 2 bases, V lost 5 bases, and 6 bases had no gene match. The germline V gene has CDR1 SGHAT and CDR2 FQNNGV.